These 24 T cell receptor beta chains came from one sample sequenced in a study of sequential checkpoint blockade in melanoma. The repertoire was sequenced with immunoSEQ multiplex PCR; TCRdb's copy has only in-frame clones and lacks some. This table holds 35,000 to 40,000 clones, roughly 85% found once. Treatment in this sample: randomized to nivolumab then ipilimumab (arm A) or the reverse (arm B). This material consisted of CD8+ T cells sorted from blood (inferred from file names), taken from a patient given nivolumab and ipilimumab in sequence. Receptors were obtained from a human donor with melanoma.

The rearrangement links TRBV5-8 to TRBJ2-7; 8 bases align to TRBD2. Germline CDR1 is SGHTS and CDR2 is YDEGEE. V gave up 6 bases and J gave up 2 bases; unmatched junction bases: 10. The CDR3 consists of 15 residues. As DNA, the CDR3 is TGTGCCAGCATTGAGCGGGAGACCTTCCCCTACGAGCAGTACTTC. Translating gives CASIERETFPYEQYF. Using reference TRBV5-8 and TRBJ2-7 for the parts outside the CDR3, the full variable domain is EAGVTQSPTHLIKTRGQQATLRCSPISGHTSVYWYQQALGLGLQFLLWYDEGEERNRGNFPPRFSGRQFPNYSSELNVNALELEDSALYLCASIERETFPYEQYFGPGTRLTVT.

The V gene is TRBV27, the J gene TRBJ2-5, with a weak D call TRBD1 (6 bases). The closer fit of TRBJ2-7 to the DNA end suggests the J call may be wrong. The CDR3 length is 14 residues. Germline V CDR1 and CDR2: MNHEY, SMNVEV (reference sequence). CDR3 sequence: CASSGSPTGYEQYF. Written as DNA, the CDR3 is TGTGCCAGCAGTGGAAGCCCGACAGGCTACGAGCAGTACTTC.

The V gene is TRBV10-1, the J gene TRBJ1-5; D is possibly TRBD1 (6 bases). Trimming took off 11 bases at V and 2 bases at J, with 22 bases between the two ends. This CDR3 region has 16 residues. CDR1 WNHNN and CDR2 SYGVQD come from the germline V gene (reference sequence). The DNA of the CDR3 is TGCGCCTCCAGCCCCCGGGGGGCCGACCGCAATCAGCCCCAGCATTTT. Protein: CASSPRGADRNQPQHF.

The chain recombines TRBV5-4 with TRBJ2-7; weak D call: TRBD2 (5 bases). The CDR3 spans 13 residues. Germline assignment: CDR1 SGHNT and CDR2 YYREEE (reference sequence). The V and J ends lost 4 bases and 3 bases respectively, with 11 bases between them. Written as DNA, the CDR3 is TGTGCCAGCAGCCATTCGGGGAACTACGAGCAGTACGTC. Translating gives CASSHSGNYEQYV.

This clone was recorded once. The genes are TRBV19 and TRBJ1-5, with 7 nucleotides matching TRBD1. CDR3 length equals 15 residues. The J segment lost 2 bases and the V segment lost 5 bases, leaving 6 bases of the junction unmatched. The germline CDR1 and CDR2 sequences are LNHDA and SQIVND (reference sequence). The CDR3 coding sequence is TGTGCCAGTAGTTTATGGACAGGAGGCAATCAGCCCCAGCATTTT. The encoded protein is CASSLWTGGNQPQHF. Full variable domain (outside the CDR3, taken from reference TRBV19 and TRBJ1-5): DGGITQSPKYLFRKEGQNVTLSCEQNLNHDAMYWYRQDPGQGLRLIYYSQIVNDFQKGDIAEGYSVSREKKESFPLTVTSAQKNPTAFYLCASSLWTGGNQPQHFGDGTRLSIL.

The table lists this clone with a count of one. The chain employs TRBV28 and TRBJ1-1, with no clear D. V was pared by 6 bases and J by 8 bases, with 7 bases between. The CDR3 sequence is 10 residues long. CDR1 and CDR2 from the germline V gene are MDHEN and SYDVKM. Here the CDR3 reads CASSESEAFF. CDR3 in DNA: TGTGCCAGCAGCGAGTCGGAAGCTTTCTTT.

The chain links TRBV27 to TRBJ1-5; D not resolved. The V gene's germline CDR1 is MNHEY and CDR2 SMNVEV (reference sequence). V was pared by 1 base and J by 0 bases, with 4 bases between. This CDR3 comprises 14 residues. CDR3 in DNA: TGTGCCAGCAGTTTATTATCTAGCAATCAGCCCCAGCATTTT. Translation gives CASSLLSSNQPQHF.

DNA for the CDR3: TGTGCCAGCAGCTTATGGGGACAGGGAATCTACGAGCAGTACTTC. Its translation is CASSLWGQGIYEQYF. This chain links TRBV7-3 with TRBJ2-7; 9 nucleotides agree with TRBD1. The germline V gene encodes CDR1 SGHTA and CDR2 FQGTGA. The trim removed 2 bases at V and 3 bases at J, leaving 5 bases unmatched. The CDR3 is 15 residues long.

This sequence joins TRBV27 and TRBJ2-2; 8 bases line up with TRBD2. The V gene's germline CDR1 is MNHEY and CDR2 SMNVEV (reference sequence). With 6 bases clipped from V and 6 bases from J, the junction kept 12 bases outside the gene matches. This CDR3 is built from 16 residues. Here the CDR3 reads CASSFWGLVESGELFF. In nucleotides, the CDR3 is TGTGCCAGCAGCTTCTGGGGACTAGTTGAATCCGGGGAGCTGTTTTTT.

The rearrangement uses TRBV29-1 and TRBJ2-7, with 9 bases identical to TRBD2. Germline lookup yields CDR1 SQVTM and CDR2 ANQGSEA. CDR3 length: 13 residues. The junction had 4 bases not matched to a gene; V was cut back by 7 bases and J by 0 bases. The CDR3 DNA is TGCAGCGCCATGACTAGCGGCTCCTACGAGCAGTACTTC. This sequence encodes CSAMTSGSYEQYF.

The chain uses TRBV7-9 and TRBJ2-7, with TRBD2 matching 12 bases. Germline V gives CDR1 SEHNR, CDR2 FQNEAQ (reference sequence). The CDR3 consists of 15 residues. The V segment lost 6 bases and the J segment 2 bases; nucleotides outside the gene matches: 5. CDR3 in amino acids: CASSPRTSGTYEQYF. Here the CDR3 DNA reads TGTGCCAGCAGTCCTAGGACTAGCGGGACCTACGAGCAGTACTTC.

This clone occurred once. The chain uses TRBV14 and TRBJ2-3, with TRBD2 identical over 7 bases. V shed 0 bases and J 3 bases; nucleotides not matched to a gene: 6. CDR1 is SGHDN and CDR2 is FVKESK in the germline V gene. The CDR3 is made up of 16 amino acids. The CDR3, as DNA: TGTGCCAGCAGCCAAGATTGGTCCGGGAGGACAGATACGCAGTATTTT. Its protein is CASSQDWSGRTDTQYF.

The V call is TRBV28, the J call TRBJ2-5; 8 nucleotides agree with TRBD1. The length of the CDR3 is 14 residues. The germline V gene encodes CDR1 MDHEN and CDR2 SYDVKM. V lost 11 bases, J lost 4 bases, and 12 bases stayed unmatched. CDR3 in amino acids: CAATGTGWLETQYF. The CDR3 coding sequence is TGTGCCGCCACCGGGACAGGATGGTTAGAGACCCAGTACTTC.

The chain links TRBV9 to TRBJ2-1, with a possible D match to TRBD2 (6 bases). Per germline, CDR1 SGDLS and CDR2 YYNGEE. This CDR3 spans 14 amino acids. Trimming shortened V by 3 bases and J by 6 bases, and 13 bases separated the two germline ends. The CDR3 here is CASSAGTLFNEQFF. The CDR3 region has the DNA TGTGCCAGCAGCGCCGGGACTCTCTTCAATGAGCAGTTCTTC.

The chain couples TRBV28 to TRBJ2-5, with D possibly matching TRBD2 (6 bases). This CDR3 comprises 15 residues. The germline V gene has CDR1 MDHEN and CDR2 SYDVKM. Trimming shortened V by 6 bases and J by 5 bases, and 19 bases separated the two germline ends. The CDR3 nucleotides are TGTGCCAGCAGCGCCTTTGCGGGACTTACGGAGACCCAGTACTTC. Protein product: CASSAFAGLTETQYF.

The chain uses TRBV27 and TRBJ1-5; D remains ambiguous. The V gene's germline CDR1 is MNHEY and CDR2 SMNVEV (reference sequence). Trimming removed 5 bases from V and 2 bases from J, with 10 bases in between. CDR3 length: 14 residues. The CDR3 loop reads CASSPERGNQPQHF. DNA for the CDR3: TGTGCCAGCAGTCCTGAGAGGGGCAATCAGCCCCAGCATTTT.

The rearrangement uses TRBV10-3 and TRBJ2-1; 10 bases are a match to TRBD1. V gave up 1 base and J gave up 16 bases; unmatched junction bases: 7. CDR1 ENHRY and CDR2 SYGVKD come from the germline V gene. The length of the CDR3 is 13 residues. The CDR3 protein is CAISELGTGVIFF. In DNA, the CDR3 is TGTGCCATCAGTGAGTTGGGGACAGGGGTGATCTTCTTC.

The chain is built from TRBV10-1 and TRBJ1-1; 7 bases are a match to TRBD1. Per the germline V gene, CDR1 is WNHNN and CDR2 is SYGVQD (reference sequence). The CDR3 runs to 14 residues. Trimming took 0 bases from V and 11 from J; bases not matched to a gene: 9. Here the CDR3 reads CASSESGQAGSAFF. DNA for the CDR3: TGCGCCAGCAGTGAGTCTGGACAGGCAGGGTCTGCTTTCTTT.

The rearrangement joins TRBV7-3 to TRBJ1-2; unclear D gene. The V end was cut by 5 bases, the J end by 10 bases, with 17 bases between. Germline V gene sequence: CDR1 SGHTA, CDR2 FQGTGA. The length of the CDR3 is 13 residues. CDR3 nucleotide sequence: TGTGCCAGCAGCGGCGAACCTGGAGGGTACTACACCTTC. Translating gives CASSGEPGGYYTF. Complete variable domain (other parts from reference TRBV7-3 and TRBJ1-2): GAGVSQTPSNKVTEKGKYVELRCDPISGHTALYWYRQSLGQGPEFLIYFQGTGAADDSGLPNDRFFAVRPEGSVSTLKIQRTERGDSAVYLCASSGEPGGYYTFGSGTRLTVV.

This clone was observed a few times. The chain links TRBV25-1 to TRBJ2-7, with TRBD1 matching 7 bases. Trimming cost V 3 bases and J 1 base; bases outside gene matches: 9. Per germline, CDR1 MGHDK and CDR2 SYGVNS. The CDR3 is made up of 16 amino acids. The CDR3 protein is CASSDRRDSISYEQYF. The CDR3, as DNA: TGTGCCAGCAGTGACCGACGGGACAGCATATCCTACGAGCAGTACTTC.

The genes are TRBV7-2 and TRBJ2-7; 11 bases are a match to TRBD1. The germline V gene encodes CDR1 SGHTA and CDR2 FQGNSA. The V and J ends lost 5 bases and 6 bases, in that order; junction bases with no gene match: 6. The length of the CDR3 is 14 residues. The CDR3 spells CASSLRDRGGEQYV. The CDR3 nucleotides read TGTGCCAGCAGCCTCCGGGACAGGGGGGGCGAGCAGTACGTC.

The V call is TRBV19, the J call TRBJ1-5, with D possibly TRBD1 on 5 matching bases. The CDR3 runs to 13 residues. Germline CDR1 reads LNHDA; CDR2 reads SQIVND (reference sequence). V lost 3 bases, J lost 4 bases, and 7 bases lay in between. CDR3 region: CASSMGGNQPQHF. CDR3 in DNA: TGTGCCAGTAGTATGGGGGGGAATCAGCCCCAGCATTTT.

The chain has TRBV4-1 and TRBJ1-5; TRBD1 agrees at 7 bases. Germline CDR1 is MGHRA and CDR2 is YSYEKL. V was pared by 0 bases and J by 3 bases, with 8 bases of the junction left unmatched. The CDR3 consists of 17 residues. CDR3 DNA: TGCGCCAGCAGCCAAGATCGACGGGACAGCCCCAATCAGCCCCAGCATTTT. Amino acid sequence: CASSQDRRDSPNQPQHF.

The CDR3 nucleotides are TGCGCCAGCAGCCCGGGCAGGGGTTACGAGCAGTACTTC. Translated, it gives CASSPGRGYEQYF. J is TRBJ2-7 and V is TRBV5-1, with D possibly matching TRBD1 (6 bases). This CDR3 comprises 13 residues. Trimming left V 4 bases short and J 4 bases short, with 12 bases between. CDR1 SGHRS and CDR2 YFSETQ come from the germline V gene. Full variable domain (outside the CDR3, taken from reference TRBV5-1 and TRBJ2-7): KAGVTQTPRYLIKTRGQQVTLSCSPISGHRSVSWYQQTPGQGLQFLFEYFSETQRNKGNFPGRFSGRQFSNSRSEMNVSTLELGDSALYLCASSPGRGYEQYFGPGTRLTVT.